This TCR beta chain was obtained from a study of cytomegalovirus exposure and HLA in healthy donors. Study-level points and caveats: A few CMV-associated chains proved CMV antigen-specific in vitro.

The CDR3 runs to 12 residues. Germline V gives CDR1 SEHNR, CDR2 FQNEAQ (reference sequence). Unmatched junction bases numbered 4, after V lost 5 bases and J lost 7 bases. Comment on this clone: The antigen is unknown.

A multiplex PCR was run with 60 Vbeta primers and 13 Jbeta primers. How the authors handled the data: The authors later counted tens of millions of unique TCR beta chains, approximately 10 million of them shared. Assay: immunoSEQ multiplex PCR; the TCRdb copy retains only in-frame clones and omits some. V, J and clone size are taken as reported in that table, and D and trimming were inferred from the DNA itself. Its listing shows around 74,000 clones. The chain employs TRBV7-9 and TRBJ1-2, with 7 positions matching TRBD1. The clonotype originates from a man over 45 in good health and CMV-seropositive. Sequenced: PBMCs. CDR3: CASSPQGGGYTF. CDR3 nucleotide sequence: TGTGCCAGCAGCCCTCAGGGGGGTGGCTACACCTTC.